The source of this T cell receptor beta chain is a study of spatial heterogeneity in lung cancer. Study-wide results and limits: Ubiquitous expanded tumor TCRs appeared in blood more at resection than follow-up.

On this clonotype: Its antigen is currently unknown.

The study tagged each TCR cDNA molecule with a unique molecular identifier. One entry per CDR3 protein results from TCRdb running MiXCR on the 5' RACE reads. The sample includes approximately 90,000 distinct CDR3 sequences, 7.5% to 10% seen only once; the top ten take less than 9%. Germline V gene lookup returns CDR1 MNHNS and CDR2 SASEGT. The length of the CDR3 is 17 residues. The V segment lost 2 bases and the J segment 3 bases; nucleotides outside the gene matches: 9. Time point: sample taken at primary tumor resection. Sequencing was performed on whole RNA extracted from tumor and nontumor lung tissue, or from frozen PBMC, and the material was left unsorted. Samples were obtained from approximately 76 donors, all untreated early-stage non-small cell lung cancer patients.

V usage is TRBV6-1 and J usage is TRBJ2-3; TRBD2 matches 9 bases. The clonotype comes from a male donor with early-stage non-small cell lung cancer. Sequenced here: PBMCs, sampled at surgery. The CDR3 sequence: CASSERRSSGRTDTQYF. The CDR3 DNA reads TGTGCCAGCAGTGAACGCCGGAGTAGCGGGAGAACAGATACGCAGTATTTT.